This T cell receptor (beta chain) emerged from a study of cytomegalovirus exposure and HLA in healthy donors (dated by TCRdb to about 2017). Context from the whole study: A later analysis indicated that the 95 to 150 validation repertoires were generated on the platform also employed for the roughly 720 repertoires of the first cohort. A separate validation cohort of some 130 different subjects was used in addition to the 666-subject first cohort. To predict cytomegalovirus infection status, the study brought together high-throughput TCR immunosequencing, statistical association of individual TCRs with disease status, and machine learning. The aim of the study was to test whether cataloging public T cell receptors could identify signatures of past pathogen exposure. Paper-wide results and their limitations: According to the authors, the approach could potentially be generalized to other disease states and immunological phenotypes. Subsequent analysis determined that TCRs grouped into clusters in the first cohort also showed a tendency toward co-occurrence across the approximately 110 validation repertoires, and approximately 94% of cluster scores exceeded 0. Most TCR sequences were observed very rarely across donors, whereas some public TCRs were present in many individuals. In both the original and validation cohorts, the classifier was reported to diagnose cytomegalovirus status with high specificity and sensitivity. A later analysis lacked HLA typing for the validation cohort, so it scored co-occurrence in that cohort across all 110 or so repertoires. The study listed 164 TCR beta chains as associated with cytomegalovirus. In vitro tests confirmed that a few of the cytomegalovirus-associated TCR beta chains recognize cytomegalovirus antigens.

The library relied on the immunoSEQ multiplex PCR assay. For the original study's pipeline: A statistical classification framework was built to diagnose cytomegalovirus status from the catalog of TCR beta chain sequences. TCRdb limited this immuneACCESS table to in-frame rearrangements with V and J called. A share of clones is missing; checked studies link under half to unresolved V genes, and the rest is unexplained. V, J and clone size are taken as reported in that table, and D and trimming were inferred from the DNA itself. For this sample the table gives 150,000 to 200,000 clones, of which roughly nine tenths were detected only once. The biggest ten clones account for 3% to 3.5% of the sample. Turning to this clone: No cognate antigen has been identified for it. No base-level quality is on record; no much larger clone is a single base apart.

Counted from cysteine to phenylalanine, this CDR3 has 15 amino acids. Just CDR3 DNA is preserved here, 45 bases in frame from base 1. V gives up 4 bases and J gives up 8 bases, and the segment between their germline ends measures 17 bases. According to the germline V gene (reference sequence), CDR1 reads MNHNY and CDR2 reads SVGAGI. The donors were included in the validation cohort of over a hundred subjects, a group kept apart from the 666-subject first cohort. Sequenced sample: PBMCs. Recombination linked TRBV6-6 to TRBJ1-4; a tentative D call is TRBD1 (6 bases match). This TCR was recovered from a young woman in good health and CMV-seropositive. At the DNA level, the sequence is TGTGCCAGCAGTTCAGTGACAGGTCTTGAAGAAAAACTGTTTTTT. It encodes CASSSVTGLEEKLFF.